This T cell receptor beta chain was found in a study of shared clonotypes between healthy human individuals. General observations from the study: Memory subsets generally showed lower estimated richness than naive subsets.

The protocol was immunoSEQ multiplex PCR, while the TCRdb copy is restricted to in-frame clones and leaves out a portion. This table has about a million clones, about three quarters appearing once. This CDR3 contains 12 residues. Germline V gene data show CDR1 as SQVTM and CDR2 as ANQGSEA. V was trimmed by 3 bases and J by 4 bases, leaving 10 bases between them. This clone was observed a handful of times. Antigen unknown. The chain employs TRBV29-1 and TRBJ2-7; D not resolved. The receptor was isolated from a young man in good health. The source material was memory CD4+ T cells sorted from blood. Subset denoted: CD45RA-negative fraction. The chain's CDR3 is CSVEKGKYEQYF. CDR3 DNA: TGCAGCGTTGAGAAGGGAAAATACGAGCAGTACTTC.